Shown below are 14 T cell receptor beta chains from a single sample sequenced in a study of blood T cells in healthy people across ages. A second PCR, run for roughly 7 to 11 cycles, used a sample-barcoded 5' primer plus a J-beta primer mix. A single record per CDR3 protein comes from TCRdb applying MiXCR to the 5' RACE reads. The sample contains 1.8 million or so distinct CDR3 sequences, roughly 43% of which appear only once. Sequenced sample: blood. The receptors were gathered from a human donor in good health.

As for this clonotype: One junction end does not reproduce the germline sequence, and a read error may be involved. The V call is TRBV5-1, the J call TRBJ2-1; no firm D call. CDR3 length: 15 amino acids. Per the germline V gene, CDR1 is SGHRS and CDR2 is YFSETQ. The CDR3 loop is CASRSDWSSYNGQFF. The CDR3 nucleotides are TGCGCCAGCCGATCAGACTGGAGCTCCTACAATGGGCAGTTCTTC.

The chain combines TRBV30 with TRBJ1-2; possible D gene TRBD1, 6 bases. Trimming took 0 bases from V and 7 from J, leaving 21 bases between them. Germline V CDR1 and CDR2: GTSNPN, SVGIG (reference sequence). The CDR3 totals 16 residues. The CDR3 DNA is TGTGCCTGGAGTGTCGGGGGGGCAACTGGGCCAGGTGGCTACACCTTC. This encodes CAWSVGGATGPGGYTF.

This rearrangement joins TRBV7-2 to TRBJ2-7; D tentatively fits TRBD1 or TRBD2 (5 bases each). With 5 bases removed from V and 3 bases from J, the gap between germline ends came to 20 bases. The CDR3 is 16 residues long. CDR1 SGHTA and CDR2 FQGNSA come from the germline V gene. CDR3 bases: TGTGCCAGCAGCGCAACGTCGGGACCGGTGAGCTACGAGCAGTACTTC. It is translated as CASSATSGPVSYEQYF.

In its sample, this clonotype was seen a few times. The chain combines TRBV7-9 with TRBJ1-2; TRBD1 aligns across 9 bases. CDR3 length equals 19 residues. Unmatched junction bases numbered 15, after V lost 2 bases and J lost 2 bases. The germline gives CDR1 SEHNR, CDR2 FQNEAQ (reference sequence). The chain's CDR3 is CASSLYPVFGQGRNYGYTF. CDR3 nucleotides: TGTGCCAGCAGCTTATACCCTGTGTTCGGACAGGGGCGGAACTATGGCTACACCTTC.

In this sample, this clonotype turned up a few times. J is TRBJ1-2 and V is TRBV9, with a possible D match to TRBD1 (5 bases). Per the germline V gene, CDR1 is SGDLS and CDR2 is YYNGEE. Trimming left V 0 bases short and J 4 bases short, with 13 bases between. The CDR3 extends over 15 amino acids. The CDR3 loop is CASSVALDMTYGYTF. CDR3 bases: TGTGCCAGCAGCGTAGCCCTGGACATGACCTATGGCTACACCTTC.

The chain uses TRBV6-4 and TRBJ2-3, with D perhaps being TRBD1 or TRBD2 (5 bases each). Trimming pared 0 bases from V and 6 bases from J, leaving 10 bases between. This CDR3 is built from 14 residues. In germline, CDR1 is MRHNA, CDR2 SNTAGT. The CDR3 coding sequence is TGTGCCAGCAGTGACTCAGAGGGGATGGATACGCAGTATTTT. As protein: CASSDSEGMDTQYF.

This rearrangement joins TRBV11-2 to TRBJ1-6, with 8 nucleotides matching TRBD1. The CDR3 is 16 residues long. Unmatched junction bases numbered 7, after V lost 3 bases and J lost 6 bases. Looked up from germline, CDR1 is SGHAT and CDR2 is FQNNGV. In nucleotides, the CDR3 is TGTGCCAGCAGCTTCTACAGGGGGAACGTTAATTCACCCCTCCACTTT. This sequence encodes CASSFYRGNVNSPLHF.

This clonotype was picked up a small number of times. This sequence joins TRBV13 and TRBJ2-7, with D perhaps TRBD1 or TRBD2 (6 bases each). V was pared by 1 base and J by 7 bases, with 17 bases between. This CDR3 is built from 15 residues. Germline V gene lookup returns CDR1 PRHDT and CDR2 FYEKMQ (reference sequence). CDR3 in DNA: TGTGCCAGCAGCTTAGTACGGGGGCCTAACAATGAGCAGTACTTC. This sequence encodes CASSLVRGPNNEQYF.

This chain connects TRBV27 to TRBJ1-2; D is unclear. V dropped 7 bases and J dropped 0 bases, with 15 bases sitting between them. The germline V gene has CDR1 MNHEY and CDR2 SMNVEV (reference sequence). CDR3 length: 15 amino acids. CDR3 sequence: CASTTTSIANYGYTF. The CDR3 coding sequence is TGTGCCAGCACCACAACGTCAATAGCTAACTATGGCTACACCTTC.

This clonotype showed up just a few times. The CDR3 here is CATSRERRGASGYTF. The DNA of the CDR3 is TGTGCCACCAGCAGAGAGCGGAGGGGGGCTAGCGGCTACACCTTC. The chain uses TRBV15 and TRBJ1-2; weak D call: TRBD1 (6 bases). CDR1 is LNHNV and CDR2 is YYDKDF in the germline V gene (reference sequence). Deletions cut 0 bases from V and 8 bases from J, with 16 bases between. There are 15 residues in the CDR3.

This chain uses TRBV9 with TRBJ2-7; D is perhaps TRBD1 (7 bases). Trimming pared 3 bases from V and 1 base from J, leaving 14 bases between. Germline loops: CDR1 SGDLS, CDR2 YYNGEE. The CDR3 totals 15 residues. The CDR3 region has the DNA TGTGCCAGCAGCGCAGGGGGGCAGGCATCCTACGAGCAGTACTTC. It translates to CASSAGGQASYEQYF.

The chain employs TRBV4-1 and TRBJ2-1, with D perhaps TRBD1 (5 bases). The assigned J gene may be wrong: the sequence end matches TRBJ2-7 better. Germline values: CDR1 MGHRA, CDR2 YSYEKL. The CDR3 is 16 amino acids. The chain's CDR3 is CASSQERQGSYNEQYF. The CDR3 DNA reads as TGCGCCAGCAGCCAAGAGAGGCAGGGTTCCTACAATGAGCAGTACTTC.

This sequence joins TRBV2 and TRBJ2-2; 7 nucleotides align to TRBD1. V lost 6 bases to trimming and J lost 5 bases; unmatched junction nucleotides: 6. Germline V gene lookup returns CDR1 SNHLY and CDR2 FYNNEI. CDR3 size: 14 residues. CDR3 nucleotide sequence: TGTGCCAGCAGACGGACAGGACAAACCGGGGAGCTGTTTTTT. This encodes CASRRTGQTGELFF.

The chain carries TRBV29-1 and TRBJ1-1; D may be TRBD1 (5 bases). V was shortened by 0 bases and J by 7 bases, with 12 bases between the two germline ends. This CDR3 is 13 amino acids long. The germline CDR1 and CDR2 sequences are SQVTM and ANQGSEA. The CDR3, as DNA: TGCAGCGTTGAAGATCAATGGGGGTATGAAGCTTTCTTT. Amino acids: CSVEDQWGYEAFF.